This T cell receptor beta chain is from a study of cytomegalovirus exposure and HLA in healthy donors. General observations from the study: A later analysis showed HLA-associated TCR beta chains outstripping equally common others in clonal expansion. In an earlier analysis, most TCR beta V segments were productive about 87% or about 30% of the time.

Concerning this clone: Its target is unknown.

All the people who gave samples were healthy bone marrow donors. PCR amplification relied on 60 Vbeta primers (plus 13 Jbeta primers). Some clones are missing from TCRdb's copy, which holds only in-frame ones; the method was immunoSEQ multiplex PCR. This table holds around 140,000 clones, 61% found once. Material for sequencing was PBMCs. The clonotype comes from a male donor in good health and CMV-seronegative.

CDR3 DNA: TGCGCCAGCAGCTTGGTCTACAGGGGGCGCGCCGAGCAGTACTTC. This codes for CASSLVYRGRAEQYF. The J gene is TRBJ2-7, the V gene TRBV5-1, with 9 bases identical to TRBD1. The V and J ends lost 0 bases and 6 bases, in that order; junction bases with no gene match: 7. The CDR3 loop spans 15 amino acids. CDR1 SGHRS and CDR2 YFSETQ come from the germline V gene. Variable domain in full (rest from reference TRBV5-1 and TRBJ2-7): KAGVTQTPRYLIKTRGQQVTLSCSPISGHRSVSWYQQTPGQGLQFLFEYFSETQRNKGNFPGRFSGRQFSNSRSEMNVSTLELGDSALYLCASSLVYRGRAEQYFGPGTRLTVT.